The present entry profiles one T cell receptor (beta chain) with its context. Its antigen is still unknown. This sample is drawn from a study of T cell responses to AZD1222 COVID-19 vaccine. Turning to the study itself: Second-dose timings of about 4 or about 12 weeks were pooled. Broader study findings: In all cases, repertoires were sampled only after the peak T cell response. White British donors predominated, females outnumbered males, and clonal diversity was possibly underestimated. An increase in Spike-specific TCR breadth and depth was observed after two AZD1222 doses.

The CDR3 is made up of 13 amino acids. Deletions cut 4 bases from V and 7 bases from J, with 9 bases between. Germline V gene data show CDR1 as SGHKS and CDR2 as YYEKEE (reference sequence). Libraries were prepared by immunoSEQ multiplex PCR; TCRdb keeps only in-frame clonotypes and omits some of them. The profile shows some 120,000 clones, about 88% of them singletons. The TCR sequence derives from an adult in good health. The starting material was peripheral blood, obtained on day 0 of AZD1222 vaccination. The chain joins TRBV5-5 to TRBJ1-6; no clear D gene. Here the CDR3 reads CASSRTDNSPLHF. DNA for the CDR3: TGTGCCAGCAGCCGGACGGACAATTCACCCCTCCACTTT.